The present T cell receptor (beta chain) was sequenced within a study of chemoradiotherapy in HPV16-positive cancers. This table comes from immunoSEQ multiplex PCR, and its TCRdb copy is limited to in-frame clones, with some not included. This sample has some 6,600 clones, with around 79% found just once. This clone appeared once. CDR3 size: 13 residues. Germline V gene data show CDR1 as SGHTA and CDR2 as FQGNSA. Trimming removed 5 bases at V and 3 bases at J, with 8 bases between. The clonotype comes from a human donor with HPV-associated anogenital cancer. This material consisted of tumor tissue, taken from a patient who underwent chemoradiotherapy. The chain is built from TRBV7-2 and TRBJ1-5, with D possibly TRBD1 on 6 matching bases. This CDR3 is CASSRGFNQPQHF. The CDR3 coding sequence is TGTGCCAGCAGCAGGGGGTTCAATCAGCCCCAGCATTTT.